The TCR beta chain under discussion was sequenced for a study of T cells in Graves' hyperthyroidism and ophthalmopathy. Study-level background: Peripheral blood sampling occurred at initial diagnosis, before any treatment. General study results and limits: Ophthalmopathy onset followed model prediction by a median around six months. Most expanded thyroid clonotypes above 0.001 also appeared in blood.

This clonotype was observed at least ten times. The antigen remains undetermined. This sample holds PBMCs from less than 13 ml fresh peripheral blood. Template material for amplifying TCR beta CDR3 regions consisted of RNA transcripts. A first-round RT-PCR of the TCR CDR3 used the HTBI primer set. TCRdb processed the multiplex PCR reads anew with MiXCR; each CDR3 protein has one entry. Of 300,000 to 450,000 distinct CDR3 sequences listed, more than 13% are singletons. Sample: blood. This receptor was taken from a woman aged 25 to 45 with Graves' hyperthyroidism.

This CDR3 is CSAPTPGGNEQFF. CDR3 DNA sequence: TGCAGTGCTCCCACCCCAGGGGGGAATGAGCAGTTCTTC. The V and J genes are TRBV20-1 and TRBJ2-1; a weak D match, TRBD1 (7 bases). Germline assignment: CDR1 DFQATT and CDR2 SNEGSKA (reference sequence). V lost 5 bases, J lost 7 bases, and 15 bases lay in between. The CDR3 consists of 13 residues.